The 20 T cell receptor beta chains reported below all come from one sample, sequenced in a study of T cells in Graves' hyperthyroidism and ophthalmopathy. Amplification yielded TCR beta CDR3 regions, with RNA transcripts as the source. First-round RT-PCR with HTBI primers amplified the TCR CDR3 region. TCRdb processed the multiplex PCR reads anew with MiXCR; each CDR3 protein has one entry. The table lists about 250,000 distinct CDR3 sequences, about 16% of them singletons, with 30% to 35% in the top ten. Sequencing was done on a sample of blood. The receptors here all came from a woman between 45 and 65 years old with Graves' hyperthyroidism that later progressed to Graves' ophthalmopathy.

This clonotype was seen ten or more times. The chain joins TRBV5-1 to TRBJ1-5; weak D call: TRBD1 (5 bases). Germline V CDR1 and CDR2: SGHRS, YFSETQ. The CDR3 is 13 amino acids. The ends were cut back, 4 bases at V and 3 bases at J, with 8 bases in the middle. The CDR3 is CASSGGDNQPQHF. The DNA of the CDR3 is TGCGCCAGCAGCGGAGGGGACAATCAGCCCCAGCATTTT.

This clonotype was recorded many times. The CDR3 reads CASSRGTPQETQYF. The DNA of the CDR3 is TGTGCCAGCAGCCGCGGGACTCCCCAAGAGACCCAGTACTTC. The chain carries TRBV13 and TRBJ2-5; D perhaps matches TRBD2 (6 bases). There are 14 residues in the CDR3. CDR1 PRHDT and CDR2 FYEKMQ come from the germline V gene (reference sequence). The V and J ends lost 5 bases and 1 base respectively, with 11 bases between them. Full variable domain (remainder filled in from reference TRBV13 and TRBJ2-5): AAGVIQSPRHLIKEKRETATLKCYPIPRHDTVYWYQQGPGQDPQFLISFYEKMQSDKGSIPDRFSAQQFSDYHSELNMSSLELGDSALYFCASSRGTPQETQYFGPGTRLLVL.

In its sample, this clonotype was seen many times. The V gene is TRBV9, the J gene TRBJ2-1; 11 bases line up with TRBD2. The trim removed 3 bases at V and 8 bases at J, leaving 10 bases unmatched. This CDR3 is built from 16 residues. Germline V gene sequence: CDR1 SGDLS, CDR2 YYNGEE. DNA for the CDR3: TGTGCCAGCAGCGAGAGCACTAGCGGGAGTAGGGATGAGCAGTTCTTC. This translates into CASSESTSGSRDEQFF.

This clonotype was detected many times. CDR3 nucleotides: TGTGCCAGCAGTTTGGGCCCCGGGGAGCTGTTTTTT. Translated: CASSLGPGELFF. The J gene is TRBJ2-2, the V gene TRBV28; no clear D gene. The CDR3 is 12 residues long. Trimming pared 3 bases from V and 6 bases from J, leaving 5 bases between. Germline values: CDR1 MDHEN, CDR2 SYDVKM. The full variable domain, its missing parts supplied by reference TRBV28 and TRBJ2-2, is DVKVTQSSRYLVKRTGEKVFLECVQDMDHENMFWYRQDPGLGLRLIYFSYDVKMKEKGDIPEGYSVSREKKERFSLILESASTNQTSMYLCASSLGPGELFFGEGSRLTVL.

This clonotype was seen only a few times. This rearrangement joins TRBV24-1 to TRBJ2-5; the D gene could be TRBD1 or TRBD2 (6 bases each). From germline, CDR1 is KGHDR and CDR2 SFDVKD. V lost 2 bases to trimming and J lost 5 bases, with 17 bases between them. The CDR3 length is 16 residues. The CDR3 DNA reads TGTGCCACCAGTGATTATGGGGGGCGCTCGGGCGAGACCCAGTACTTC. Residues: CATSDYGGRSGETQYF.

This chain uses TRBV5-1 with TRBJ2-3; a weak D match, TRBD2 (5 bases). Germline assignment: CDR1 SGHRS and CDR2 YFSETQ. The V end was cut by 7 bases, the J end by 4 bases, with 10 bases between. The CDR3 runs to 12 residues. The CDR3 coding sequence is TGCGCCAGCGGGGAGAGGGCAGATACGCAGTATTTT. Its protein is CASGERADTQYF.

This clonotype was recorded at least ten times. The chain recombines TRBV30 with TRBJ1-1, with 8 bases matching TRBD1. There are 14 residues in the CDR3. Germline V gene sequence: CDR1 GTSNPN, CDR2 SVGIG (reference sequence). Trimming took 3 bases from V and 1 from J; bases not matched to a gene: 4. As DNA, the CDR3 is TGTGCCTGGAGGATACAGGGGGGGAACACTGAAGCTTTCTTT. Residues: CAWRIQGGNTEAFF.

This clonotype was seen ten or more times. V and J are TRBV5-1 and TRBJ1-1, with 7 bases lining up with TRBD1. Germline V CDR1 and CDR2: SGHRS, YFSETQ. The ends lost 4 bases at V and 0 bases at J; junction bases unmatched: 6. The CDR3 is 15 residues long. DNA for the CDR3: TGCGCCAGCAGCACTCGACAGGGACTGAACACTGAAGCTTTCTTT. Protein sequence: CASSTRQGLNTEAFF.

This clonotype was seen many times. This rearrangement joins TRBV28 to TRBJ2-5; no clear D gene. This CDR3 is 14 amino acids long. Deletions cut 4 bases from V and 3 bases from J, with 12 bases between. Looked up from germline, CDR1 is MDHEN and CDR2 is SYDVKM. CDR3 loop: CASSSPGFKETQYF. The CDR3 bases are TGTGCCAGCAGTTCCCCCGGCTTTAAAGAGACCCAGTACTTC.

This chain uses TRBV4-1 with TRBJ2-7; 11 nucleotides agree with TRBD2. The CDR3 totals 17 residues. Trimming removed 4 bases from V and 0 bases from J; junction bases left unmatched: 8. The germline gives CDR1 MGHRA, CDR2 YSYEKL. The CDR3 DNA reads TGCGCCAGCAGCCCCGAGGGGACTAGCGGCAACTCCTACGAGCAGTACTTC. This sequence encodes CASSPEGTSGNSYEQYF.

V gene TRBV5-1 combines with J gene TRBJ2-5; TRBD2 matches at 7 bases. CDR3 size: 15 residues. Germline CDR1 reads SGHRS; CDR2 reads YFSETQ. Losses at the gene ends were 4 bases for V and 4 bases for J; bases not matched to a gene: 10. This chain's CDR3 is CASSLRTGRGETQYF. In DNA, the CDR3 is TGCGCCAGCAGCCTCCGGACGGGGAGGGGAGAGACCCAGTACTTC.

This clonotype has a handful of counts. This sequence joins TRBV20-1 and TRBJ1-3; D is uncertain. Germline values: CDR1 DFQATT, CDR2 SNEGSKA (reference sequence). This CDR3 is 13 amino acids long. With 8 bases removed from V and 4 bases from J, the gap between germline ends came to 15 bases. CDR3 sequence reads: CSSKDAAGNTIYF. The DNA for the CDR3 is TGCAGTTCAAAAGACGCCGCGGGAAACACCATATATTTT.

The rearrangement uses TRBV2 and TRBJ2-3; D is ambiguous. V dropped 4 bases and J dropped 0 bases, with 11 bases sitting between them. The germline gives CDR1 SNHLY, CDR2 FYNNEI. The CDR3 is 15 amino acids. For the CDR3, the DNA is TGTGCCAGCAGTGTCAAAGTTCGTAGCACAGATACGCAGTATTTT. Amino acids: CASSVKVRSTDTQYF.

There are a few counts of this clonotype. The V call is TRBV5-4, the J call TRBJ2-7; 8 positions match TRBD1. This CDR3 is 15 amino acids long. The ends lost 4 bases at V and 3 bases at J; junction bases unmatched: 9. The germline gives CDR1 SGHNT, CDR2 YYREEE (reference sequence). This CDR3 is CASSLGRQGFYEQYF. In nucleotides, the CDR3 is TGTGCCAGCAGCCTGGGTAGACAGGGGTTCTACGAGCAGTACTTC.

This clonotype was seen at least ten times. This rearrangement joins TRBV5-1 to TRBJ2-1, with unresolved D. Germline V gene sequence: CDR1 SGHRS, CDR2 YFSETQ. V lost 0 bases and J lost 0, with 7 bases in between. The CDR3 is 15 residues long. In DNA, the CDR3 is TGCGCCAGCAGCTTGGGTCTAGGCTCCTACAATGAGCAGTTCTTC. It encodes CASSLGLGSYNEQFF.

This clonotype appeared many times. V and J are TRBV28 and TRBJ2-3; D gene ambiguous. CDR3 length: 13 residues. CDR1 MDHEN and CDR2 SYDVKM come from the germline V gene. V was cut by 4 bases and J by 6 bases, with 11 bases left in between. The CDR3 sequence is CASSSHYADTQYF. The CDR3 DNA follows: TGTGCCAGCAGTTCCCACTACGCGGATACGCAGTATTTT.

The gene calls are TRBV2 and TRBJ1-2, with 11 bases fitting TRBD1. The CDR3 has 15 amino acids. The germline V gene has CDR1 SNHLY and CDR2 FYNNEI. Losses at the gene ends were 1 base for V and 8 bases for J; bases not matched to a gene: 6. Written as DNA, the CDR3 is TGTGCCAGCAGTGAAGAATGGACAGGGGGCAAGGGCTACACCTTC. It is translated as CASSEEWTGGKGYTF. The full variable domain, its missing parts supplied by reference TRBV2 and TRBJ1-2, is EPEVTQTPSHQVTQMGQEVILRCVPISNHLYFYWYRQILGQKVEFLVSFYNNEISEKSEIFDDQFSVERPDGSNFTLKIRSTKLEDSAMYFCASSEEWTGGKGYTFGSGTRLTVV.

This clonotype appeared many times. V is TRBV6-1 and J is TRBJ1-6, with 7 nucleotides matching TRBD1. Unmatched junction bases numbered 3, after V lost 0 bases and J lost 7 bases. From germline, CDR1 is MNHNS and CDR2 SASEGT. The length of the CDR3 is 15 residues. The CDR3 bases are TGTGCCAGCAGTGAAGCCGGGACAGAAAATTCACCCCTCCACTTT. Translated, it gives CASSEAGTENSPLHF.

There are many counts of this clonotype. The chain employs TRBV20-1 and TRBJ2-3; D may match TRBD1 or TRBD2 (6 bases each). CDR3 length: 14 amino acids. The V and J ends lost 6 bases and 0 bases respectively, with 13 bases between them. Per the germline V gene, CDR1 is DFQATT and CDR2 is SNEGSKA (reference sequence). CDR3 DNA: TGCAGTGCCAAGAGGGGGACTAGCACAGATACGCAGTATTTT. This codes for CSAKRGTSTDTQYF.

The rearrangement joins TRBV12-3 or TRBV12-4 to TRBJ2-2; 11 nucleotides line up with TRBD2. Germline trimming cut 8 bases from V and 5 bases from J; bases unmatched to any gene: 4. The CDR3 runs to 14 residues. The CDR3 sequence: CASDSGRETGELFF. The CDR3 DNA is TGTGCCAGCGATAGCGGGAGGGAAACCGGGGAGCTGTTTTTT.